This TCR beta chain emerged from a study of somatic mutations in cytotoxic T cells in rheumatoid arthritis. Study-wide context: Selected T-cell populations stained with V beta antibodies were isolated by flow sorting to nearly 100% purity; these included V beta1+ cells subjected to TCRB sequencing.

The table came from immunoSEQ multiplex PCR; TCRdb's copy has only in-frame clones and leaves some out. The data show around 2,600 clones, around 84% seen once. CDR3 length: 15 amino acids. The germline CDR1 and CDR2 sequences are SGHTA and FQGNSA. Trimming took off 4 bases at V and 4 bases at J, with 16 bases between the two ends. The sequencing sample was made of CD8+ T cells sorted from blood. This sequence originates from a man aged 55-75 years with rheumatoid arthritis. J is TRBJ1-1 and V is TRBV7-2, with no clear D. CDR3 sequence reads: CASSSPREAITEAFF. The DNA for the CDR3 is TGTGCCAGCAGCTCGCCCCGGGAAGCAATCACTGAAGCTTTCTTT.